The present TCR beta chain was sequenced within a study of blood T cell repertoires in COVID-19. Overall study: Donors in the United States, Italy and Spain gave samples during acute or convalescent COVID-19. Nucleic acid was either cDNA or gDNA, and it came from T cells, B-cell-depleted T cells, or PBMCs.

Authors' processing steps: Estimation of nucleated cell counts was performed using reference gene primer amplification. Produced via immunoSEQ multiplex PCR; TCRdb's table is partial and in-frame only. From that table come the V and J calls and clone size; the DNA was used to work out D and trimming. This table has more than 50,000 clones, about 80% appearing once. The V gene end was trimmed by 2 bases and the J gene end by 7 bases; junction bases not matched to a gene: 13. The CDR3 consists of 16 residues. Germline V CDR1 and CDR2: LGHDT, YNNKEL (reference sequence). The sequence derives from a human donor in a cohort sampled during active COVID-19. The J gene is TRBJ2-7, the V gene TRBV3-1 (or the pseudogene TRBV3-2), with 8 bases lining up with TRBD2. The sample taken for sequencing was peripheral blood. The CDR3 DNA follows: TGTGCCAGCAGCCAAACGGTGGTACTTAGCGGGGAAGAGCAGTACTTC. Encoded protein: CASSQTVVLSGEEQYF.